The clone carrying this T cell receptor (beta chain) is hyperexpanded (1% or more) by share. V lost 1 base and J lost 7, with 11 bases in between. Germline CDR1 reads KGHSH; CDR2 reads LQKENI. The length of the CDR3 is 14 residues. Intraepithelial lymphocytes and lamina propria lymphocytes were released through processing of graft tissue. The sample comes from a study of graft-versus-host responses after intestinal transplantation. Assay used: immunoSEQ multiplex PCR; TCRdb lists only in-frame clones, some missing. The data show around 15,000 clones, less than 85% seen once. The TCR sequence derives from a human patient who received an intestinal transplant, so some T cells may come from the graft donor. The source material was ileum tissue, sampled 104 days after intestinal transplant. The chain carries TRBV18 and TRBJ1-5; D is perhaps TRBD1 (5 bases). The CDR3 loop reads CASSPRHWGQPQHF. The CDR3 DNA is TGTGCCAGCTCACCACGTCATTGGGGCCAGCCCCAGCATTTT.